The following is a T cell receptor (beta chain) sequence with its context. The antigen it binds to is not known. No base qualities exist here, and no much larger clone lies one base off it. The sample comes from a study of shared clonotypes between healthy human individuals (dated by TCRdb to about 2020). Some background on the complete study: The cohort comprised a couple of women and a few men aged 18 to 49 years. For each donor, CD4 naive and CD4 memory were each run on three plates, CD8 naive on two plates, and CD8 memory on one plate. To estimate repertoire size and how much clonotypes are shared between individuals, the study performed deep sequencing of blood TCR repertoires from a handful of healthy adults. Per donor, leukapheresis produced somewhere between about 0.94 and 9 billion PBMCs. To increase sequencing depth and limit assay-specific biases, TCR repertoire library preparation and sequencing were carried out by different laboratories using diverse techniques.

General conclusions and limits of the study: The genetic and exposure-history diversity represented was limited by the small number of donors. Estimated clonotype richness was generally larger for naive than for memory subsets. Only blood was sampled, and tissue TCR repertoires likely differ from those in blood. Sharing across a handful of donors was observed for 4.5% to 6.5% of naive CD4, over 3% of naive CD8, over 2% of memory CD4, and roughly 0.4% of memory CD8 clonotypes. Pairwise subsampling indicated that sequencing depth was expected to affect the degree of clonotype sharing among donors. Clonotypes shared by all four sorted-subset donors showed higher generation probabilities than non-shared clonotypes. Rarefaction of sorted-subset datasets indicated incomplete sequencing despite the large sequencing depth.

TCR CDR3 regions were amplified from genomic DNA by multiplex PCR using the deep immunoSEQ assay. Genomic DNA extracted from each cell subset was distributed evenly over all wells of several immunoSEQ 96-well plates, and each plate served as one replicate. Each replicate PCR for sorted subsets received about 210 ng genomic DNA, equal to about 29,000 T cell genomes. Purified libraries were measured with a Qubit 3.0 fluorometer, size-checked on a Bioanalyzer 2100, and measured again with the KAPA Library Quantification kit. Every immunoSEQ 96-well plate was sequenced on a separate single-read 150-cycle Illumina NextSeq 550 flow cell. Per the original workflow: The immunoSEQ output contained only junctional sequences without quality scores, so filtering could not match that applied to full-length reads. To assign V/J genes and CDR3, sequences were annotated against IMGT germline references using PyIR, a Python wrapper for IgBLAST v1.9. Any read was removed if the V/J assignment was weak (E-value above 1e-6), the CDR3 was missing, or the read contained stop codons, out-of-frame junctions, or ambiguous translated residues. A V3J clonotype was defined by an identical inferred V gene, J gene, and CDR3 amino acid sequence. Percentage overlap between repertoires was computed as shared unique clonotypes divided by the size of the smaller repertoire. RTK rarefaction, the Chao1 estimator, and Recon v2.1 estimates of unobserved clonotypes were used to assess repertoire richness. Generation probabilities were computed with OLGA for all TCRbeta clonotypes obtained by the gDNA method from a handful of donors. This is the immuneACCESS table as TCRdb keeps it, with only in-frame sequences that have V and J called. A part of the clones is gone; compared with another copy, unresolved V genes explain less than half, and the rest is unexplained. V, J and clone size derive from that table, while D and trimming were established from the DNA sequence. For this sample the table gives approximately 2,300,000 clones, of which around 93% were detected only once. The ten largest clones add up to about 0.41% of the sample.

The donors were healthy, HIV-negative adults with no recently reported acute infections or vaccinations. Only Caucasian adults living in Nashville, Tennessee, USA were represented among the donors. CD4+ T cells were enriched by magnetic negative selection, after which naive cells were positively selected on CD45RA and the negative fraction was taken as the memory subset. After blood collection by leukapheresis, PBMCs were isolated using Ficoll-Histopaque density gradient centrifugation and then cryopreserved in the vapor phase of liquid nitrogen. Analytical flow cytometry was used to check the purity and quantity of each magnetically sorted T cell population. From each sorted fraction, genomic DNA was isolated and quantified by UV absorbance on a Nanodrop 2000c. Taken from the germline V gene, the CDR1 and CDR2 loops are SGDLS and YYNGEE. Taken from cysteine to phenylalanine, the CDR3 has 14 residues. Of all the DNA, just the CDR3 is kept, 42 bases in frame from base 1. V is pared back by 0 bases and J by 4 bases, with 9 bases lying between the germline termini.

The sample taken for sequencing was naive CD4+ T cells from PBMCs. The meaning of the sample's cell subset or site label: CD45RA+ positively selected. The source of this sequence is a man aged 18 to 30 in good health. Some clones in this sample may be carry-over from other donors' samples. The V gene is TRBV9 and the J gene is TRBJ2-3, with an unclear D gene assignment. The CDR3 reads as follows: CASSVVDQADTQYF. The bases read TGTGCCAGCAGCGTAGTTGATCAGGCAGATACGCAGTATTTT.